This TCR beta chain emerged from a study of technical replicates of blood from several donors. Trimming at V came to 7 bases and at J to 5 bases, leaving 11 bases not matched to a gene. The CDR3 has 15 amino acids. Germline CDR1 MDHEN, CDR2 SYDVKM. The data were produced by immunoSEQ multiplex PCR, yet TCRdb's version contains in-frame clones alone and is incomplete. The table lists approximately 13,000 clones, 80% of them singletons. This clone is large in the sample. The genes are TRBV28 and TRBJ2-5; the match to TRBD2 covers 9 bases. Source material: PBMCs. This receptor was identified in a human donor in good health. Here the CDR3 DNA reads TGTGCCAGCACCGCAGGGCGGGAGGGGGGGGAGACCCAGTACTTC. It yields the protein CASTAGREGGETQYF.